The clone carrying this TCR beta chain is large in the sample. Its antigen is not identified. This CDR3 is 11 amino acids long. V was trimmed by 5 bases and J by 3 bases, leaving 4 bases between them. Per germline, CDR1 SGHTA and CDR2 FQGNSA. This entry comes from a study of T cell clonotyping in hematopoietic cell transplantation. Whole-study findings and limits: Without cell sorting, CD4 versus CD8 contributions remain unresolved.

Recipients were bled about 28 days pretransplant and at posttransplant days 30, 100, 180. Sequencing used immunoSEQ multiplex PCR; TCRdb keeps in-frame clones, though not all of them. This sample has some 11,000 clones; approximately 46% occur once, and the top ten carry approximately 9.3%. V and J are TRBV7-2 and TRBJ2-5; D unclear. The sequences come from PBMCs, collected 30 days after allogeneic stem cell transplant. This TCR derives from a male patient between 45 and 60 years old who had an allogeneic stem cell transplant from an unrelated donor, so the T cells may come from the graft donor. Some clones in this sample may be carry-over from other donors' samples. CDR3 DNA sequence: TGTGCCAGCAGCGTAGAAGAGACCCAGTACTTC. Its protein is CASSVEETQYF. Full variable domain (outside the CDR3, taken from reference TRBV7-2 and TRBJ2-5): GAGVSQSPSNKVTEKGKDVELRCDPISGHTALYWYRQSLGQGLEFLIYFQGNSAPDKSGLPSDRFSAERTGGSVSTLTIQRTQQEDSAVYLCASSVEETQYFGPGTRLLVL.